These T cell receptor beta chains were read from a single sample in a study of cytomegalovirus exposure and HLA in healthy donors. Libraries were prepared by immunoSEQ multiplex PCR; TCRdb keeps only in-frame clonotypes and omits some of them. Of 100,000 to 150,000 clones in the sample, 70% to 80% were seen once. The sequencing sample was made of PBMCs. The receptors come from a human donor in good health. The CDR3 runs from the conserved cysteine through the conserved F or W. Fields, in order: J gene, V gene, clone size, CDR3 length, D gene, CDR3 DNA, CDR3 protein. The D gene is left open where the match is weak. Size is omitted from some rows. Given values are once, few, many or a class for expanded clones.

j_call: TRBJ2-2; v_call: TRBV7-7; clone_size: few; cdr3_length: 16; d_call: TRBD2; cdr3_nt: TGTGCCAGCAGCACGACTAGCGGGAGTTCAACCGGGGAGCTGTTTTTT; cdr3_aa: CASSTTSGSSTGELFF
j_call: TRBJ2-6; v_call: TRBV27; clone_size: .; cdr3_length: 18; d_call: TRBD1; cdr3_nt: TGTGCCAGCAGTCCCCGACAGGGTCAGTTTTCTGGGGCCAATGTCCTGACTTTC; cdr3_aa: CASSPRQGQFSGANVLTF
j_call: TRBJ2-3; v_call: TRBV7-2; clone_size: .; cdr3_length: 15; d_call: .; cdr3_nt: TGTGCCAGCCAGGAACAGGGTCGGAGCACAGATACGCAGTATTTT; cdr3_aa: CASQEQGRSTDTQYF
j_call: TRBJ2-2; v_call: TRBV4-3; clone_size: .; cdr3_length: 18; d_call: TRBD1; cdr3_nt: TGCGCCAGCAGCCAAGGTCCGGGACAGGGATCCAGGGCCGGGGAGCTGTTTTTT; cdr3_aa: CASSQGPGQGSRAGELFF
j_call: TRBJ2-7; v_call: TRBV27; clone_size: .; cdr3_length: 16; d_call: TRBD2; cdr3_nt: TGTGCCAGCAGTAGAGGACCAGCGGGGGGAGCCTACGAGCAGTACTTC; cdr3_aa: CASSRGPAGGAYEQYF
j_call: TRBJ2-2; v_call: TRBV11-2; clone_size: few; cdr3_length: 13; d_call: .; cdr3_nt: TGTGCCAGCAGCCTCTCGAGAGCCGGGGAGCTGTTTTTT; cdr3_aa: CASSLSRAGELFF
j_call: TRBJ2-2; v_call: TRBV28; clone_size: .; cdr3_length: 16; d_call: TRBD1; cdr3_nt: TGTGCCAGCAGTTTATATCATCGGACAGGGGCCGGGGAGCTGTTTTTT; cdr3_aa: CASSLYHRTGAGELFF
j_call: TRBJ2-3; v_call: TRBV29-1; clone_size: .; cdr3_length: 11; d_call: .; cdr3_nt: TGCAGCGTTGAGGCTGGAGATACGCAGTATTTT; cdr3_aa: CSVEAGDTQYF
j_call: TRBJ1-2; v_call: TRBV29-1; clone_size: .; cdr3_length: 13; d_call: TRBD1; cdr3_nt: TGCAGCGGTACTGACAGGGCTGACTATGGCTACACCTTC; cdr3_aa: CSGTDRADYGYTF
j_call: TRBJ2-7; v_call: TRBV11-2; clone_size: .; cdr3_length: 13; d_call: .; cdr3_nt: TGTGCCAGCAGCTTAAGTGGGAGCTACGAGCAGTACTTC; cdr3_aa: CASSLSGSYEQYF
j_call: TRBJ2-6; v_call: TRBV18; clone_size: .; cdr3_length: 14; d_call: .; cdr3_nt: TGTGCCAGCTCATCGTCCTCCGGGGCCAACGTCCTGACTTTC; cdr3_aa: CASSSSSGANVLTF
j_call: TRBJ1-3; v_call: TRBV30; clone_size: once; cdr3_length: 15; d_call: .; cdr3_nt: TGTGCCTGGAGTGTACGCAGGGGCTCTGGAAACACCATATATTTT; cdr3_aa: CAWSVRRGSGNTIYF
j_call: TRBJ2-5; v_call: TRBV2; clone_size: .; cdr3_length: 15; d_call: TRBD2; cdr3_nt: TGTGCCAGCAGTCCGGAGGCGGGAGTTGGGGAGACCCAGTACTTC; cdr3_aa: CASSPEAGVGETQYF
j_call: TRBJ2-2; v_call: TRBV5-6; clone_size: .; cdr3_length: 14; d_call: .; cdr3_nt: TGTGCCAGCAGCTTTCAGGGATTTACCGGGGAGCTGTTTTTT; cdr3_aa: CASSFQGFTGELFF
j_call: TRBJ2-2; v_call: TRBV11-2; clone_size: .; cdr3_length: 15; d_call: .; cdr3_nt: TGTGCCAGCAGCTTAGCCGGGGGTGCGACCGGGGAGCTGTTTTTT; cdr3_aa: CASSLAGGATGELFF
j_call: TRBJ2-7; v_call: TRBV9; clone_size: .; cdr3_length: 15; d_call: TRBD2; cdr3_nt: TGTGCCAGCAGCGCAGGGGCGGGGGGCGGATACGAGCAGTACTTC; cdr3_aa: CASSAGAGGGYEQYF
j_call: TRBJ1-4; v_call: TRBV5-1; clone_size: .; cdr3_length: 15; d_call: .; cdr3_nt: TGCGCCAGCAGCTTGGGGGGAGGTACACGGGAAAAACTGTTTTTT; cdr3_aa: CASSLGGGTREKLFF
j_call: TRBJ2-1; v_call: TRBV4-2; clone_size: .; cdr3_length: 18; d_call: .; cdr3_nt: TGTGCCAGCAGCCGCGGGTCGTTTCGGCTAGCGAAAGTGGATGAGCAGTTCTTC; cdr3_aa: CASSRGSFRLAKVDEQFF
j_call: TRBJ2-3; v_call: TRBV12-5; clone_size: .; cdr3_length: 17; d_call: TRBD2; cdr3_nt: TGTGCTAGTGGTTTGGCGACTAGCGGGACTTTCACAGATACGCAGTATTTT; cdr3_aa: CASGLATSGTFTDTQYF
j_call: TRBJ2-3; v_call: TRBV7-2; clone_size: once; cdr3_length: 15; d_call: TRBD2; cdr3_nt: TGTGCCAGCAGCTTGGGGACTAGACGCACAGATACGCAGTATTTT; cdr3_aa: CASSLGTRRTDTQYF
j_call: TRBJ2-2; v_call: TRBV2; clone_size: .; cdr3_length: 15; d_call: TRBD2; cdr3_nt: TGTGCCAGCGGGGCCCGAGCGGGGGTCACCGGGGAGCTGTTTTTT; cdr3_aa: CASGARAGVTGELFF
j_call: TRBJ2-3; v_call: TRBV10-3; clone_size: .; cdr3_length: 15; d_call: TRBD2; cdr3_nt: TGTGCCATCAGTGGGACTAGCGGGGCCACAGATACGCAGTATTTT; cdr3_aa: CAISGTSGATDTQYF
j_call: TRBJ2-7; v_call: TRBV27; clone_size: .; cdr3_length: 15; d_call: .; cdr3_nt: TGTGCCAGCAGTTTTTCAGGGATCATACCCTACGAGCAGTACTTC; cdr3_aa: CASSFSGIIPYEQYF
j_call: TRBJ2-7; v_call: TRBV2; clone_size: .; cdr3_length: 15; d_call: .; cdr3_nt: TGTGCCAGCAGTGAGGGAGGGGGGATCAACTACGAGCAGTACTTC; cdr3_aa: CASSEGGGINYEQYF
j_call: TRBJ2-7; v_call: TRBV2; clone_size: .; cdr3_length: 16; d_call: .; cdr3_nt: TGTGCCAGCAGTGAAGCGCTTCAGGATCTGTCCTACGAGCAGTACTTC; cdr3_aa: CASSEALQDLSYEQYF